Below are 9 T cell receptor beta chains sequenced from a single sample in a study of blood T cells in healthy people across ages. The second PCR ran about 6 to 11 cycles with a sample-barcoded 5' primer and J-beta primers. In TCRdb, the 5' RACE reads were re-called with MiXCR into one record per CDR3 protein. The sample includes 600,000 to 900,000 distinct CDR3 sequences, around 24% of them seen just once. The data were also submitted as part of a second study, on T cells of mothers and their children.

Sequenced: blood. These TCRs come from a boy aged 5-17 years in good health.

This clonotype was counted between two and nine times. The chain carries TRBV7-9 and TRBJ2-7; tentatively, D is TRBD2 (5 bases). V lost 5 bases to trimming and J lost 3 bases, with 17 bases between them. The CDR3 contains 15 residues. Germline V lookup: CDR1 SEHNR, CDR2 FQNEAQ (reference sequence). CDR3: CASSRLAGLDYEQYF. Here the CDR3 DNA reads TGTGCCAGCAGCCGACTGGCAGGACTCGACTACGAGCAGTACTTC.

This clonotype came up many times. The CDR3 region is CASSSAGGGRGNEQFF. In nucleotides, the CDR3 is TGTGCCAGCAGCTCGGCCGGCGGAGGCAGGGGGAATGAGCAGTTCTTC. The chain links TRBV7-9 to TRBJ2-1; the match to TRBD1 covers 7 bases. The trim removed 4 bases at V and 7 bases at J, leaving 13 bases unmatched. This CDR3 region has 16 residues. The V gene's germline CDR1 is SEHNR and CDR2 FQNEAQ (reference sequence).

The chain uses TRBV6-5 and TRBJ2-7, with TRBD1 matching over 9 bases. Trimming removed 6 bases from V and 6 bases from J; junction bases left unmatched: 12. The CDR3 consists of 15 residues. Per the germline V gene, CDR1 is MNHEY and CDR2 is SVGAGI. The CDR3 region has the DNA TGTGCCAGCAGGACCTTGGGACAGGGAACCCCCGAGCAGTACTTC. Protein product: CASRTLGQGTPEQYF.

This clonotype has a handful of counts. This chain links TRBV29-1 with TRBJ2-2; tentative D call: TRBD2 (5 bases). In germline, CDR1 is SQVTM, CDR2 ANQGSEA. V lost 4 bases, J lost 3 bases, and 27 bases lay in between. This CDR3 spans 19 amino acids. CDR3 DNA: TGCAGCGTTGCTATTGTGTCCCCGGAGACAAACGGGGACACCGGGGAGCTGTTTTTT. The encoded protein is CSVAIVSPETNGDTGELFF.

In the case of this clonotype: One junction end does not reproduce the germline sequence, and a read error may be involved. This chain connects TRBV5-1 to TRBJ1-1, with 7 bases that match TRBD1. Germline-derived CDR1 and CDR2 are SGHRS and YFSETQ. The CDR3 runs to 14 residues. The CDR3: CASSIDRAGTEACF. CDR3 in DNA: TGCGCCAGCAGCATCGACAGGGCGGGCACTGAAGCTTGCTTT.

This clonotype has a handful of counts. This chain connects TRBV20-1 to TRBJ1-2; D is ambiguous. The CDR3 length is 10 residues. The V end lost 6 bases, the J end lost 9 bases, and 11 bases lay between the germline ends. The germline gives CDR1 DFQATT, CDR2 SNEGSKA (reference sequence). The CDR3 nucleotides are TGCAGTGCCACAGACGTTAGCTACACCTTC. It encodes CSATDVSYTF.

This clonotype was seen a few times. This chain connects TRBV14 to TRBJ2-4, with 9 bases lining up with TRBD2. CDR1 and CDR2 (germline): SGHDN, FVKESK. This CDR3 contains 20 residues. V shed 2 bases, J shed 2 bases, and the junction held 16 bases outside the gene matches. The chain's CDR3 is CASSQSFASGIDGTKNIQYF. The CDR3 nucleotides are TGTGCCAGCAGCCAATCCTTCGCTAGCGGGATAGACGGGACCAAAAACATTCAGTACTTC.

In this sample, this clonotype turned up many times. The gene calls are TRBV7-8 and TRBJ2-7; TRBD1 agrees at 8 bases. The CDR3 length is 15 residues. The trim removed 3 bases at V and 1 base at J, leaving 5 bases unmatched. Germline V lookup: CDR1 SGHVS, CDR2 FQNEAQ. The CDR3 protein is CASSLRQGPSYEQYF. The CDR3 DNA reads as TGTGCCAGCAGCTTGCGACAGGGGCCATCCTACGAGCAGTACTTC.

This chain links TRBV6-8 with TRBJ2-2, with 12 bases fitting TRBD1. The germline CDR1 and CDR2 sequences are MNHGY and SAAAGT. The CDR3 consists of 20 residues. Unmatched junction bases numbered 20, after V lost 9 bases and J lost 3 bases. CDR3 bases: TGTGCCAGAGATGGGACAGGGGGCTCTCAGCAAGGGTGGGACACCGGGGAGCTGTTTTTT. As protein: CARDGTGGSQQGWDTGELFF.